Following are 2 T cell receptor beta chains from one sample sequenced in a study of T cell responses to AZD1222 COVID-19 vaccine. The repertoire was sequenced with immunoSEQ multiplex PCR; TCRdb's copy has only in-frame clones and lacks some. The sample consists of approximately 89,000 clones, about 86% of them appearing once. The sequenced sample was peripheral blood, obtained 28 days after the second AZD1222 dose. Receptors originate from an adult who received the AZD1222 COVID-19 vaccine.

This sequence joins TRBV11-2 and TRBJ1-1; tentative D call: TRBD1 (6 bases). This CDR3 has 15 amino acids. Germline assignment: CDR1 SGHAT and CDR2 FQNNGV. Trimming removed 2 bases at V and 4 bases at J, with 14 bases between. The CDR3 loop is CASSLSFLGGTEAFF. The CDR3 DNA follows: TGTGCCAGCAGCTTATCCTTCCTAGGGGGCACTGAAGCTTTCTTT.

This chain connects TRBV6-1 to TRBJ1-5, with D perhaps TRBD1 (6 bases). CDR1 and CDR2 from the germline V gene are MNHNS and SASEGT. Trimming stripped 4 bases from V and 2 bases from J, with 18 bases between. This CDR3 is built from 17 residues. This chain's CDR3 is CASSGAGAARGNQPQHF. The CDR3 DNA is TGTGCCAGCAGTGGGGCGGGGGCTGCGAGGGGCAATCAGCCCCAGCATTTT.